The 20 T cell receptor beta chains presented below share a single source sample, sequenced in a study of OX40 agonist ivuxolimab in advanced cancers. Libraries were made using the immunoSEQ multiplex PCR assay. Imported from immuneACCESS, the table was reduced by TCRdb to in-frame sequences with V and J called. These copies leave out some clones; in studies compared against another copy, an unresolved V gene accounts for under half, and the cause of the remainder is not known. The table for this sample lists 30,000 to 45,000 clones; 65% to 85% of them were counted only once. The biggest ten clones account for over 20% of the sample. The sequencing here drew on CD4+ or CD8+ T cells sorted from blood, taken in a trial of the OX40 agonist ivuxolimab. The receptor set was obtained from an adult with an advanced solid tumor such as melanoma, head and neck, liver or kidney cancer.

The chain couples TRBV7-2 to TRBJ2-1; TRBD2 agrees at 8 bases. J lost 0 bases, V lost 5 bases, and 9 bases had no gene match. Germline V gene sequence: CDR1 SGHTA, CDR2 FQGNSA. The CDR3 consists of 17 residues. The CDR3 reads CASSVISGGASYNEQFF. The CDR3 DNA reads TGTGCCAGCAGCGTTATTTCCGGGGGGGCCTCCTACAATGAGCAGTTCTTC.

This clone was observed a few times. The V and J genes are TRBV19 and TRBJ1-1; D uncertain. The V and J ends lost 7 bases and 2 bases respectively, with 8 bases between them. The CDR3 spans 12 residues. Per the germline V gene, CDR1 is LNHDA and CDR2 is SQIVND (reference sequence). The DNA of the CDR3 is TGTGCCAGTAAAATTGGAAACACTGAAGCTTTCTTT. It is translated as CASKIGNTEAFF.

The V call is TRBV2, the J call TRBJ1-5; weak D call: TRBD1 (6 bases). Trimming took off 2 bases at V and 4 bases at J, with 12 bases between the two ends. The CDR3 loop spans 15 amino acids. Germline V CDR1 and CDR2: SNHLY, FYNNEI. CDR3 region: CASSEYGGVNQPQHF. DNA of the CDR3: TGTGCCAGCAGTGAATATGGGGGCGTGAATCAGCCCCAGCATTTT.

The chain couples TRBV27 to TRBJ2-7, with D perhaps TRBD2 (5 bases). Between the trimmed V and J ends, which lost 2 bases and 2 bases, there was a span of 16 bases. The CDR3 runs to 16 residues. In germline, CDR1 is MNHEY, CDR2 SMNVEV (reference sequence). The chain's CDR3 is CASSLGVAGSAYEQYF. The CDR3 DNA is TGTGCCAGCAGTTTAGGGGTGGCGGGTTCCGCCTACGAGCAGTACTTC.

This CDR3 is CASSIISRYNEQFF. CDR3 bases: TGTGCCAGTAGTATCATCTCCAGGTACAATGAGCAGTTCTTC. The chain combines TRBV19 with TRBJ2-1, with no clear D. The V end was cut by 3 bases, the J end by 4 bases, with 10 bases between. Germline V gene sequence: CDR1 LNHDA, CDR2 SQIVND (reference sequence). The CDR3 contains 14 residues. Looking up the rest from reference TRBV19 and TRBJ2-1 gives the full variable domain: DGGITQSPKYLFRKEGQNVTLSCEQNLNHDAMYWYRQDPGQGLRLIYYSQIVNDFQKGDIAEGYSVSREKKESFPLTVTSAQKNPTAFYLCASSIISRYNEQFFGPGTRLTVL.

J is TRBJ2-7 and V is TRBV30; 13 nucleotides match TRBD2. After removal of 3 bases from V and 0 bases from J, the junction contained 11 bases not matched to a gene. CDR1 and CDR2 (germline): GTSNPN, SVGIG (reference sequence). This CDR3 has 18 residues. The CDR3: CAWSPNLGLAGYSYEQYF. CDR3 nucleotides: TGTGCCTGGAGCCCCAACCTGGGACTAGCGGGATACTCCTACGAGCAGTACTTC.

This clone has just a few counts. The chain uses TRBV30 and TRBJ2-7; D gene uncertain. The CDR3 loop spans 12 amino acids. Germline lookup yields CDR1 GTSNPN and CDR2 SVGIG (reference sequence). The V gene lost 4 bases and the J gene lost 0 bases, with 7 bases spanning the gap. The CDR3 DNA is TGTGCCTGGACCGACAACTCCTACGAGCAGTACTTC. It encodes CAWTDNSYEQYF.

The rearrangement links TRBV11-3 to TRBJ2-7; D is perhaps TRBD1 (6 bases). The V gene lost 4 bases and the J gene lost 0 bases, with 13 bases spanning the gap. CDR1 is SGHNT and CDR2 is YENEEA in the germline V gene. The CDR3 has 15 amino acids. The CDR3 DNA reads TGTGCCAGCAGCTACAGGACAGTTAGCTCCTACGAGCAGTACTTC. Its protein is CASSYRTVSSYEQYF.

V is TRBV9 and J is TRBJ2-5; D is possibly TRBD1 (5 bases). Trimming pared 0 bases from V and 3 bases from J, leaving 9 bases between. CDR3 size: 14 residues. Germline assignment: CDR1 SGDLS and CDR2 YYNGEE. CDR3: CASSVADRKETQYF. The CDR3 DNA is TGTGCCAGCAGCGTAGCAGACAGAAAAGAGACCCAGTACTTC.

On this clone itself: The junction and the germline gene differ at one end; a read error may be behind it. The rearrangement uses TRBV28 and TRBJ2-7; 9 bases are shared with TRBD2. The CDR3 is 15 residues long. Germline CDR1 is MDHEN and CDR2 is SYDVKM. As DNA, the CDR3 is TGTGCCAGCAGCTTATTAGCGGGAGAATACTACGAGCAGTACTTC. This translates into CASSLLAGEYYEQYF.

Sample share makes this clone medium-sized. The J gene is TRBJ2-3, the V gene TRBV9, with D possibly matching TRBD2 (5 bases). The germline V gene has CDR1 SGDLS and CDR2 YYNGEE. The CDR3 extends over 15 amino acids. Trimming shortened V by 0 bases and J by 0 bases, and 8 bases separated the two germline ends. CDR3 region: CASSVGGRSTDTQYF. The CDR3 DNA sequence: TGTGCCAGCAGCGTAGGAGGGCGGAGCACAGATACGCAGTATTTT.

CDR3 DNA sequence: TGTGCCAGCAGACCCCAGGGACAGGAACACACTGAAGCTTTCTTT. The encoded protein is CASRPQGQEHTEAFF. The chain employs TRBV7-9 and TRBJ1-1; 8 bases are a match to TRBD1. This CDR3 is 15 amino acids long. Germline CDR1 reads SEHNR; CDR2 reads FQNEAQ (reference sequence). Trimming cost V 6 bases and J 3 bases; bases outside gene matches: 9.

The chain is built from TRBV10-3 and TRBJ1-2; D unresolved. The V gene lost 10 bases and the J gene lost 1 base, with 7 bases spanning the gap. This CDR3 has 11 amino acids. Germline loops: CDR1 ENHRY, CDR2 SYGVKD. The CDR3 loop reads CATDNNYGYTF. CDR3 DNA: TGTGCCACCGATAATAACTATGGCTACACCTTC.

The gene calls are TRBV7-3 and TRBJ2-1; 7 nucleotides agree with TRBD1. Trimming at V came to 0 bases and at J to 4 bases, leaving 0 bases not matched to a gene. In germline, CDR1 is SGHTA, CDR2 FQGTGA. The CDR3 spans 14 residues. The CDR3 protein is CASSLTGQYNEQFF. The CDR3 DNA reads TGTGCCAGCAGCTTAACGGGACAGTACAATGAGCAGTTCTTC.

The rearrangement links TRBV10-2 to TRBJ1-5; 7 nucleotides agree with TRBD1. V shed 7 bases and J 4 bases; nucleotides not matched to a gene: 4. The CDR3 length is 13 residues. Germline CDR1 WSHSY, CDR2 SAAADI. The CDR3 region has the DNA TGCGCCAGCACCGGGACAGTAAATCAGCCCCAGCATTTT. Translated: CASTGTVNQPQHF.

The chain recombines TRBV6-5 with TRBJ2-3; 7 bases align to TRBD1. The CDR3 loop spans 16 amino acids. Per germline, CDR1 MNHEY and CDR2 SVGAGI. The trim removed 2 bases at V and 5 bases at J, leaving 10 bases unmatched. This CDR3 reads CASSYGARGQGDTQYF. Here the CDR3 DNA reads TGTGCCAGCAGTTACGGGGCAAGGGGGCAAGGAGATACGCAGTATTTT.

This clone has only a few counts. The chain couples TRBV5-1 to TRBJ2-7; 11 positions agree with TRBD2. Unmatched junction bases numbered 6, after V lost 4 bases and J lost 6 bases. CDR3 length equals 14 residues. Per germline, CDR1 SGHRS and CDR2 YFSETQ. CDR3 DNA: TGCGCCAGCAGCCTAACTAGCGGGAGTGGCGAGCAGTACTTC. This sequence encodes CASSLTSGSGEQYF.

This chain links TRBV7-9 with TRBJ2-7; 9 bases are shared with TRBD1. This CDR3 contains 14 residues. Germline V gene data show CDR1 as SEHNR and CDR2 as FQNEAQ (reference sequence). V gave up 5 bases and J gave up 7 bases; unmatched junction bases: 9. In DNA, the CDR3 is TGTGCCAGCAGCCCACAGGGGGCGTGGGGGGAGCAGTACTTC. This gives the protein CASSPQGAWGEQYF.

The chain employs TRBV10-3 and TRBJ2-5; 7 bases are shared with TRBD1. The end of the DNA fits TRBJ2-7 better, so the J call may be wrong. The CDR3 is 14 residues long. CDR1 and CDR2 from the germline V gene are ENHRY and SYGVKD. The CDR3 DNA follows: TGTGCCATCAGTGAGACAGGGGAAACCTACGAGCAGTACTTC. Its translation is CAISETGETYEQYF.

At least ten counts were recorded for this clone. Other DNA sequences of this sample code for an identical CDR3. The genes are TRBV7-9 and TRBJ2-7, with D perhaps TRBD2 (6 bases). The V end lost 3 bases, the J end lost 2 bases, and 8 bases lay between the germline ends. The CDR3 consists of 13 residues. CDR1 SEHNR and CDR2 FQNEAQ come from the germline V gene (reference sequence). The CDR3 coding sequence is TGTGCCAGCAGCTTCGGCGGGGCCTACGAGCAGTACTTC. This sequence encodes CASSFGGAYEQYF.